Each of the 27 T cell receptor beta chains below was sequenced from the same sample in a study of cytomegalovirus exposure and HLA in healthy donors. The PCR had 60 Vbeta and 13 Jbeta primers. Assay used: immunoSEQ multiplex PCR; TCRdb lists only in-frame clones, some missing. The repertoire holds fewer than 120,000 clones, 79% seen once, with less than 7.5% in the top ten. The sequenced sample was PBMCs. Receptors were obtained from a man in his thirties or forties in good health and CMV-seropositive.

This chain connects TRBV27 to TRBJ2-1; 8 bases map to TRBD2. The CDR3 length is 15 residues. Germline-derived CDR1 and CDR2 are MNHEY and SMNVEV (reference sequence). V lost 5 bases to trimming and J lost 2 bases; unmatched junction nucleotides: 5. The CDR3 bases are TGTGCCAGCAGTGGGCTAGCGGGCGCCTACAATGAGCAGTTCTTC. It codes for CASSGLAGAYNEQFF.

The V and J genes are TRBV10-3 and TRBJ2-1; D gene ambiguous. V was pared by 3 bases and J by 5 bases, with 5 bases between. Germline CDR1 and CDR2: ENHRY and SYGVKD. This CDR3 comprises 12 residues. CDR3 nucleotides: TGTGCCATCAGTGACACTGACAATGAGCAGTTCTTC. It encodes CAISDTDNEQFF.

The V call is TRBV30, the J call TRBJ2-5; D is undetermined. V lost 0 bases and J lost 11, with 19 bases in between. CDR1 and CDR2 (germline): GTSNPN, SVGIG (reference sequence). The CDR3 runs 14 residues. This CDR3 reads CAWSVSFGSDEQYF. The CDR3 nucleotides are TGTGCCTGGAGTGTATCGTTTGGCAGCGATGAGCAGTACTTC.

This chain connects TRBV29-1 to TRBJ2-2; possible D gene TRBD1, 5 bases. Germline loops: CDR1 SQVTM, CDR2 ANQGSEA. The CDR3 consists of 12 residues. With 7 bases removed from V and 1 base from J, the gap between germline ends came to 7 bases. The CDR3 region has the DNA TGCAGCGAACAGGTGAACACCGGGGAGCTGTTTTTT. Encoded protein: CSEQVNTGELFF.

The chain is built from TRBV7-9 and TRBJ2-7, with a weak D call TRBD1 (5 bases). The CDR3 totals 12 residues. V lost 5 bases and J 3 bases, leaving 8 bases between the germline ends. CDR1 is SEHNR, CDR2 FQNEAQ, per germline (reference sequence). The CDR3 DNA reads TGTGCCAGCAGCCCCAGGGACTACGAGCAGTACTTC. Its protein is CASSPRDYEQYF.

The chain combines TRBV27 with TRBJ2-1; 11 bases agree with TRBD2. Trimming at V came to 3 bases and at J to 6 bases, leaving 7 bases not matched to a gene. This CDR3 region has 16 residues. Germline loops: CDR1 MNHEY, CDR2 SMNVEV (reference sequence). CDR3 protein: CASSFQTSGESNEQFF. The CDR3 DNA reads TGTGCCAGCAGTTTCCAGACTAGCGGGGAGTCCAATGAGCAGTTCTTC.

This clone appeared a few times. This chain uses TRBV18 with TRBJ2-3, with TRBD1 matching over 8 bases. Germline lookup yields CDR1 KGHSH and CDR2 LQKENI. V lost 4 bases, J lost 6 bases, and 6 bases stayed unmatched. CDR3 size: 14 residues. The CDR3 bases are TGTGCCAGCTCACGGGGACAGGTTCGGGATACGCAGTATTTT. It specifies CASSRGQVRDTQYF.

This sequence joins TRBV5-5 and TRBJ1-1; possibly TRBD1 for D (6 bases). This CDR3 is 13 amino acids long. The germline V gene has CDR1 SGHKS and CDR2 YYEKEE (reference sequence). Trimming stripped 4 bases from V and 4 bases from J, with 11 bases between. CDR3 amino acids: CASSTQGGTEAFF. The CDR3 nucleotides are TGTGCCAGCAGCACCCAAGGGGGCACTGAAGCTTTCTTT.

V and J are TRBV5-1 and TRBJ2-3, with 9 bases aligning to TRBD1. The J segment lost 2 bases and the V segment lost 3 bases, leaving 7 bases of the junction unmatched. Looked up from germline, CDR1 is SGHRS and CDR2 is YFSETQ. The CDR3 contains 16 residues. CDR3 in amino acids: CASSWRTGVPTDTQYF. The CDR3 DNA sequence: TGCGCCAGCAGCTGGAGGACAGGGGTACCCACAGATACGCAGTATTTT.

This chain links TRBV11-2 with TRBJ2-1; D uncertain. This CDR3 is built from 13 residues. V lost 1 base to trimming and J lost 5 bases, with 6 bases between them. The germline CDR1 and CDR2 sequences are SGHAT and FQNNGV. The CDR3 DNA reads TGTGCCAGCAGCTTAGGGCAGGACAATGAGCAGTTCTTC. Translation gives CASSLGQDNEQFF. Looking up the rest from reference TRBV11-2 and TRBJ2-1 gives the full variable domain: EAGVAQSPRYKIIEKRQSVAFWCNPISGHATLYWYQQILGQGPKLLIQFQNNGVVDDSQLPKDRFSAERLKGVDSTLKIQPAKLEDSAVYLCASSLGQDNEQFFGPGTRLTVL.

This clone was found once. The chain combines TRBV6-1 with TRBJ2-3; the D is unclear. The CDR3 has 14 residues. Germline CDR1 is MNHNS and CDR2 is SASEGT. The V end was cut by 5 bases, the J end by 4 bases, with 13 bases between. The CDR3 loop is CASSPPTKPDTQYF. CDR3 in DNA: TGTGCCAGCAGTCCCCCGACAAAGCCAGATACGCAGTATTTT.

J is TRBJ1-5 and V is TRBV5-1, with D hard to call. Trimming removed 3 bases at V and 8 bases at J, with 18 bases between. This CDR3 has 15 residues. The germline gives CDR1 SGHRS, CDR2 YFSETQ. CDR3 nucleotides: TGCGCCAGCAGCTGGCGAGGAGGGCTTGGGGAGCCCCAGCATTTT. This codes for CASSWRGGLGEPQHF.

There are a few counts of this clone. The chain is built from TRBV19 and TRBJ2-6; the match to TRBD1 covers 9 bases. This CDR3 spans 18 amino acids. The germline CDR1 and CDR2 sequences are LNHDA and SQIVND (reference sequence). The trim removed 5 bases at V and 0 bases at J, leaving 8 bases unmatched. The CDR3 is CASSLKGTGYSGANVLTF. As DNA, the CDR3 is TGTGCCAGTAGTCTTAAAGGGACAGGGTACTCTGGGGCCAACGTCCTGACTTTC.

CDR3 nucleotides: TGTGCCAGCAGTTACGAGCCGTCGGGGGCCAACGTCCTGACTTTC. This translates into CASSYEPSGANVLTF. J is TRBJ2-6 and V is TRBV6-5; no clear D gene. CDR1 MNHEY and CDR2 SVGAGI come from the germline V gene. There are 15 residues in the CDR3. Trimming removed 2 bases from V and 4 bases from J, with 9 bases in between.

The chain couples TRBV19 to TRBJ1-6, with D unclear. V lost 3 bases to trimming and J lost 10 bases, with 13 bases between them. Looked up from germline, CDR1 is LNHDA and CDR2 is SQIVND (reference sequence). CDR3 length: 14 amino acids. The CDR3, as DNA: TGTGCCAGTAGTATTAAGGAAAGCGGGTCACCCCTCCACTTT. Its protein is CASSIKESGSPLHF.

This clone was counted at least ten times. J is TRBJ2-7 and V is TRBV6-1, with 8 bases lining up with TRBD1. Germline V lookup: CDR1 MNHNS, CDR2 SASEGT. CDR3 length: 15 amino acids. Trimming took 4 bases from V and 5 from J; bases not matched to a gene: 10. The CDR3 protein is CASSARTGSLNEQYF. The CDR3 DNA reads as TGTGCCAGCAGTGCACGGACAGGGTCGCTAAACGAGCAGTACTTC.

The V gene is TRBV5-8, the J gene TRBJ1-5; 7 bases align to TRBD1. J lost 6 bases, V lost 2 bases, and 14 bases had no gene match. The V gene's germline CDR1 is SGHTS and CDR2 YDEGEE. The CDR3 loop spans 17 amino acids. CDR3: CASSFHGFGTVTQPQHF. CDR3 nucleotide sequence: TGTGCCAGCAGCTTCCATGGGTTCGGGACAGTAACTCAGCCCCAGCATTTT.

The chain couples TRBV30 to TRBJ2-3; D is possibly TRBD1 (5 bases). Trimming left V 0 bases short and J 4 bases short, with 5 bases between. From germline, CDR1 is GTSNPN and CDR2 SVGIG (reference sequence). The CDR3 runs to 12 residues. The CDR3 is CAWSVQADTQYF. The CDR3 DNA sequence: TGTGCCTGGAGTGTACAGGCAGATACGCAGTATTTT.

The chain recombines TRBV28 with TRBJ1-6; D might be TRBD1 (5 bases). V was clipped by 6 bases and J by 6 bases, with 6 bases between them. CDR1 is MDHEN and CDR2 is SYDVKM in the germline V gene. The CDR3 runs to 12 residues. The CDR3 region has the DNA TGTGCCAGCAGCGACAGTAATTCACCCCTCCACTTT. Protein sequence: CASSDSNSPLHF. Filled out from reference TRBV28 and TRBJ1-6, the complete variable domain reads DVKVTQSSRYLVKRTGEKVFLECVQDMDHENMFWYRQDPGLGLRLIYFSYDVKMKEKGDIPEGYSVSREKKERFSLILESASTNQTSMYLCASSDSNSPLHFGNGTRLTVT.

The V call is TRBV19, the J call TRBJ1-2; 7 positions match TRBD1. Trimming at V came to 2 bases and at J to 8 bases, leaving 14 bases not matched to a gene. CDR1 is LNHDA, CDR2 SQIVND, per germline (reference sequence). The CDR3 is 16 residues long. CDR3: CASSIFSGQPRQGYTF. The CDR3 coding sequence is TGTGCCAGTAGTATATTCTCGGGACAGCCGAGGCAAGGCTACACCTTC.

The chain combines TRBV25-1 with TRBJ1-1; D remains ambiguous. Germline values: CDR1 MGHDK, CDR2 SYGVNS. The length of the CDR3 is 15 residues. The germline V and J ends were trimmed by 7 bases and 2 bases, with 17 bases remaining between them. CDR3 in DNA: TGTGCCAGCACCCCGACTAACAGAGGTAACACTGAAGCTTTCTTT. It yields the protein CASTPTNRGNTEAFF.

The V gene is TRBV13, the J gene TRBJ2-5, with TRBD1 as a possible D gene (5 bases). The length of the CDR3 is 15 residues. Trimming removed 4 bases at V and 2 bases at J, with 14 bases between. Germline V gene lookup returns CDR1 PRHDT and CDR2 FYEKMQ (reference sequence). CDR3 DNA sequence: TGTGCCAGCAGCTACCCCGGACAAGGGCAAGAGACCCAGTACTTC. Its translation: CASSYPGQGQETQYF.

This chain uses TRBV6-1 with TRBJ1-4; 7 bases are shared with TRBD1. CDR3 length: 14 amino acids. With 4 bases clipped from V and 5 bases from J, the junction kept 4 bases outside the gene matches. Germline CDR1 is MNHNS and CDR2 is SASEGT. CDR3 in amino acids: CASSVGGGNEKLFF. CDR3 sequence (DNA): TGTGCCAGCAGTGTCGGAGGGGGCAATGAAAAACTGTTTTTT.

The chain uses TRBV15 and TRBJ2-1; 7 bases match TRBD2. The CDR3 has 14 amino acids. V shed 3 bases and J 4 bases; nucleotides not matched to a gene: 3. The germline CDR1 and CDR2 sequences are LNHNV and YYDKDF (reference sequence). The CDR3 loop reads CATSSLAVYNEQFF. DNA of the CDR3: TGTGCCACCAGCAGCCTAGCGGTTTACAATGAGCAGTTCTTC.

The chain recombines TRBV30 with TRBJ1-1; 8 nucleotides match TRBD1. V shed 3 bases, J shed 1 base, and the junction held 19 bases outside the gene matches. Germline V CDR1 and CDR2: GTSNPN, SVGIG (reference sequence). The CDR3 has 19 amino acids. CDR3 region: CAWRKGQGAGLRGNTEAFF. CDR3 DNA: TGTGCCTGGAGGAAGGGGCAGGGGGCCGGACTACGGGGGAACACTGAAGCTTTCTTT.

The chain combines TRBV6-1 with TRBJ1-2; TRBD1 is a possible D gene (6 bases). CDR1 MNHNS and CDR2 SASEGT come from the germline V gene. Trimming removed 10 bases at V and 5 bases at J, with 11 bases between. The CDR3 covers 11 residues. CDR3 nucleotides: TGTGCCATATACCAGGGGTATGGCTACACCTTC. Translation gives CAIYQGYGYTF.

This clone has more than one count but fewer than ten. V gene TRBV10-1 combines with J gene TRBJ1-5; 8 positions match TRBD1. The germline V gene has CDR1 WNHNN and CDR2 SYGVQD (reference sequence). This CDR3 is 16 amino acids long. V was clipped by 7 bases and J by 0 bases; unmatched bases: 8. The CDR3 loop is CASTSTGVYSNQPQHF. CDR3 nucleotides: TGCGCCAGCACCTCGACAGGGGTTTATAGCAATCAGCCCCAGCATTTT.